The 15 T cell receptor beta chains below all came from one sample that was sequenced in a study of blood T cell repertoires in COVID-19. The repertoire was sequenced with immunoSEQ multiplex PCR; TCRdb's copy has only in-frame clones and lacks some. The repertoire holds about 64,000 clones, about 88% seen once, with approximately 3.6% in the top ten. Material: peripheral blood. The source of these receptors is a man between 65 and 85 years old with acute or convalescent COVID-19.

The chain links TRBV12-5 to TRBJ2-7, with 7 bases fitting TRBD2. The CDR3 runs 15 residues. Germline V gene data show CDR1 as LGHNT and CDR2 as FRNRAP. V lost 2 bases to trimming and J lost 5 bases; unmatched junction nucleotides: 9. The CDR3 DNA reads TGTGCTAGTGGTTTGATAACCAGCGGGGTCAACGAGCAGTACTTC. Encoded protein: CASGLITSGVNEQYF.

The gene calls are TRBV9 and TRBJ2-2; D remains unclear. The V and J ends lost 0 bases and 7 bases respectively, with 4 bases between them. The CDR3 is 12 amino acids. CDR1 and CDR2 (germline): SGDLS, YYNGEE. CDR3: CASSVGSGELFF. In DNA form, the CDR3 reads TGTGCCAGCAGCGTAGGGAGCGGGGAGCTGTTTTTT.

The CDR3 sequence: CASSSLDQPNSYEQYF. The DNA of the CDR3 is TGTGCCAGCAGCTCCCTAGACCAACCGAACTCCTACGAGCAGTACTTC. The chain recombines TRBV7-8 with TRBJ2-7; D call uncertain. The V gene lost 4 bases and the J gene lost 0 bases, with 16 bases spanning the gap. This CDR3 has 16 amino acids. CDR1 and CDR2 from the germline V gene are SGHVS and FQNEAQ.

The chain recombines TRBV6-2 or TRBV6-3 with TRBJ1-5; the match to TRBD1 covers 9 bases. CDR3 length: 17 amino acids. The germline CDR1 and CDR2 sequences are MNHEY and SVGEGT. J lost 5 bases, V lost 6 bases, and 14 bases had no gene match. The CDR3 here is CASSFGTGWGIDQPQHF. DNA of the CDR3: TGTGCCAGCAGCTTTGGGACAGGGTGGGGGATCGATCAGCCCCAGCATTTT.

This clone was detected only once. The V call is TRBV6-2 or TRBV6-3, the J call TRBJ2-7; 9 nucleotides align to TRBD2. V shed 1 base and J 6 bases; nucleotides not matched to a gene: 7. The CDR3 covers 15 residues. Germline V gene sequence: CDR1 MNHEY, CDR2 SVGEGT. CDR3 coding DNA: TGTGCCAGCAGTTACTGGGCTAGCGGGGCATCCGAGCAGTACTTC. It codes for CASSYWASGASEQYF.

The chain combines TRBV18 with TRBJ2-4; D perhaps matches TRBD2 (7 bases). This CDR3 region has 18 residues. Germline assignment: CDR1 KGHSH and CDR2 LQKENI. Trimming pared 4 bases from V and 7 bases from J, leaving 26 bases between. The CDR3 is CASSRFRNDGGPPNIQYF. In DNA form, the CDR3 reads TGTGCCAGCTCACGCTTCCGAAATGACGGGGGGCCCCCCAACATTCAGTACTTC. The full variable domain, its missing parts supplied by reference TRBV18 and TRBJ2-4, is NAGVMQNPRHLVRRRGQEARLRCSPMKGHSHVYWYRQLPEEGLKFMVYLQKENIIDESGMPKERFSAEFPKEGPSILRIQQVVRGDSAAYFCASSRFRNDGGPPNIQYFGAGTRLSVL.

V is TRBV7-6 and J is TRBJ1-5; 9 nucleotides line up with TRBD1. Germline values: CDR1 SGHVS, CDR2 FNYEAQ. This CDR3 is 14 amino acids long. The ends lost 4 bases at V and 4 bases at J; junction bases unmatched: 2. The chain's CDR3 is CASSWGQGNQPQHF. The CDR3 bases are TGTGCCAGCAGCTGGGGACAGGGTAATCAGCCCCAGCATTTT. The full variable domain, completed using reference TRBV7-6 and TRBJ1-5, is GAGVSQSPRYKVTKRGQDVALRCDPISGHVSLYWYRQALGQGPEFLTYFNYEAQQDKSGLPNDRFSAERPEGSISTLTIQRTEQRDSAMYRCASSWGQGNQPQHFGDGTRLSIL.

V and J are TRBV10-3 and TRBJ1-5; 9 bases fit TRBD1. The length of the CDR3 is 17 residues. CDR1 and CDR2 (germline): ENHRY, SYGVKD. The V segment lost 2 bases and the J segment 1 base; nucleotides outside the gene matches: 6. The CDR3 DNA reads TGTGCCATCAGTGAGACTCCCGGGACAGGGAGCAATCAGCCCCAGCATTTT. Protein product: CAISETPGTGSNQPQHF.

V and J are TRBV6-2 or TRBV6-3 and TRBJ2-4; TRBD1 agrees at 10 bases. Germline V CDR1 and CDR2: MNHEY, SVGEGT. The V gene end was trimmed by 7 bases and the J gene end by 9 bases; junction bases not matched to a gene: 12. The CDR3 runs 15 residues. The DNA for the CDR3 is TGTGCCAGCACCCCGACAGGGGGCTCGTTTGGCATTCAGTACTTC. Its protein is CASTPTGGSFGIQYF.

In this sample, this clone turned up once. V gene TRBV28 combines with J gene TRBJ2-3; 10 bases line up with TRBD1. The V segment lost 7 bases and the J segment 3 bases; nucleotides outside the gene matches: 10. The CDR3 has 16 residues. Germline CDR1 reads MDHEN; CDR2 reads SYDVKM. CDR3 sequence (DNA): TGTGCCAGCAAGGGGGACAGGGGATTGAGGACAGATACGCAGTATTTT. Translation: CASKGDRGLRTDTQYF.

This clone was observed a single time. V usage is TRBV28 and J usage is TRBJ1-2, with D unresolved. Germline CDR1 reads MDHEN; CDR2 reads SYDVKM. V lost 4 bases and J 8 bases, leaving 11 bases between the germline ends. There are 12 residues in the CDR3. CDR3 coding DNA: TGTGCCAGCAGTTCCTTGACACGGGGCTACACCTTC. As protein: CASSSLTRGYTF.

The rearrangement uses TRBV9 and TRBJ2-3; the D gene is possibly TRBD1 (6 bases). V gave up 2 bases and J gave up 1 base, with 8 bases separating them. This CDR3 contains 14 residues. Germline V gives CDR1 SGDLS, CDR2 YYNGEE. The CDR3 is CASSVRGGTDTQYF. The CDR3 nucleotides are TGTGCCAGCAGCGTCAGGGGAGGCACAGATACGCAGTATTTT.

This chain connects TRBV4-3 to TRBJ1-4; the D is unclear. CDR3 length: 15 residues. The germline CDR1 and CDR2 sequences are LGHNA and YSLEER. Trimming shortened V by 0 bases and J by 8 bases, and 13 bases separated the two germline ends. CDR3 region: CASSQEDRSFEKLFF. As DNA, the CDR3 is TGCGCCAGCAGCCAAGAAGATAGATCCTTCGAAAAACTGTTTTTT.

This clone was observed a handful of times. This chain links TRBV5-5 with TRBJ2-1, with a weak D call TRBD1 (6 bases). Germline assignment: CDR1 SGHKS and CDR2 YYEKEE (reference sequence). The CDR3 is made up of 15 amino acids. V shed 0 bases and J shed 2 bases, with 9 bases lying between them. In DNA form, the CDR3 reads TGTGCCAGCAGCTTGGAGGCAGGGGCCTACAATGAGCAGTTCTTC. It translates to CASSLEAGAYNEQFF.

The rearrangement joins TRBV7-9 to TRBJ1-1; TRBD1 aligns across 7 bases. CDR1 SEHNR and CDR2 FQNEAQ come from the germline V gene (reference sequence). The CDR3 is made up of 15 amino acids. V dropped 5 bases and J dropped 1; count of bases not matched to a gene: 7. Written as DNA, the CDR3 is TGTGCCAGCAGCCTACGGGACAGCCAGAACACTGAAGCTTTCTTT. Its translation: CASSLRDSQNTEAFF.